This paragraph reports one T cell receptor (beta chain). Germline CDR1 and CDR2: SGHRS and YFSETQ. The CDR3 covers 12 residues. Trimming stripped 2 bases from V and 6 bases from J, with 8 bases between. A quantity of roughly 0.5 to 1 ug RNA underwent reverse transcription using random hexamers. TCRdb re-derived calls from the immunoSEQ multiplex PCR reads in MiXCR, one entry per CDR3 protein. The table lists some 90,000 distinct CDR3 sequences, 90% to 95% of them singletons. This record belongs to a study of CD8 T cells in Susac syndrome. The gene calls are TRBV5-1 and TRBJ1-2; the D gene is possibly TRBD1 (5 bases). Sequencing was done on a sample of CD8+ T cells from PBMCs. The TCR comes from a human donor in good health. This chain's CDR3 is CASSFQGNGYTF. The CDR3 DNA reads as TGCGCCAGCAGCTTCCAGGGCAATGGCTACACCTTC.